The T cell receptor (beta chain) under discussion was sequenced for a study of T cells in Graves' hyperthyroidism and ophthalmopathy. Patients with uncontrolled infections, other autoimmune diseases, pregnancy or lactation were excluded. The germline V gene encodes CDR1 LNHDA and CDR2 SQIVND (reference sequence). The CDR3 consists of 15 residues. V lost 3 bases and J lost 1, with 12 bases in between. This clonotype was counted between two and nine times. TCR beta CDR3 regions were amplified from RNA transcripts. TCR CDR3 regions were first amplified by RT-PCR with HTBI primers. TCRdb redid the calling of the multiplex PCR reads with MiXCR, one entry per CDR3 protein. The table lists about 560,000 distinct CDR3 sequences, roughly a sixth of them singletons.

Sequenced sample: blood. The origin of this receptor is a young woman with Graves' hyperthyroidism. The J gene is TRBJ1-1, the V gene TRBV19; perhaps TRBD1 as D (6 bases). The CDR3 nucleotides read TGTGCCAGTAGTATCGCCGGGGGGGCGAACACTGAAGCTTTCTTT. Translated: CASSIAGGANTEAFF.